The next 20 T cell receptor beta chains were all read from a single sample in a study of graft-versus-host responses after intestinal transplantation. Processing was applied to graft tissue in order to liberate intraepithelial and lamina propria lymphocytes. TCRdb keeps only in-frame clones here, not all; method: immunoSEQ multiplex PCR. The sample records 3,500 to 4,000 clones, 55% to 80% being singletons. Here the sequenced sample was ileum tissue, taken about 920 days after intestinal transplantation. The source of these receptors is a human patient who received an intestinal transplant, so some T cells may come from the graft donor.

The chain links TRBV18 to TRBJ1-3; D unclear. The germline V gene encodes CDR1 KGHSH and CDR2 LQKENI. Trimming cost V 0 bases and J 2 bases, with 14 bases left between them. The CDR3 covers 17 residues. The CDR3 DNA follows: TGTGCCAGCTCACCACCGCCAGGTACCGCGGCTGGAAACACCATATATTTT. This encodes CASSPPPGTAAGNTIYF.

This rearrangement joins TRBV9 to TRBJ2-1, with 16 bases fitting TRBD2. Losses at the gene ends were 3 bases for V and 1 base for J; bases not matched to a gene: 4. CDR1 and CDR2 from the germline V gene are SGDLS and YYNGEE. The CDR3 has 18 residues. The CDR3 is CASSAGTSGGVSYNEQFF. The DNA for the CDR3 is TGTGCCAGCAGCGCCGGGACTAGCGGGGGGGTTTCCTACAATGAGCAGTTCTTC.

V and J are TRBV5-4 and TRBJ2-2; D gene uncertain. The V gene lost 0 bases and the J gene lost 0 bases, with 9 bases spanning the gap. Germline V CDR1 and CDR2: SGHNT, YYREEE (reference sequence). The CDR3 sequence is 16 residues long. CDR3 DNA: TGTGCCAGCAGCTTGGGTGGCGCGTCGAACACCGGGGAGCTGTTTTTT. This sequence encodes CASSLGGASNTGELFF.

The chain recombines TRBV11-2 with TRBJ2-1; a possible D gene is TRBD1 (6 bases). From germline, CDR1 is SGHAT and CDR2 FQNNGV. The germline V and J ends were trimmed by 4 bases and 6 bases, with 16 bases remaining between them. The CDR3 has 15 amino acids. Here the CDR3 reads CASSSLGARGNEQFF. In DNA, the CDR3 is TGTGCCAGCAGCTCTCTAGGGGCCAGGGGCAATGAGCAGTTCTTC.

This clone was seen more than once but under ten times. The chain employs TRBV27 and TRBJ2-7; no clear D gene. The CDR3 consists of 13 residues. CDR1 is MNHEY and CDR2 is SMNVEV in the germline V gene (reference sequence). Trimming stripped 5 bases from V and 3 bases from J, with 11 bases between. The CDR3 protein is CASSPRVGYEQYV. CDR3 bases: TGTGCCAGCAGTCCCCGAGTGGGCTACGAGCAGTACGTC.

In this sample, this clone is large (0.1 to 1%). This chain uses TRBV5-3 with TRBJ1-6, with TRBD1 matching 7 bases. TRBV5-3 is filed as an ORF, its function uncertain. The CDR3 length is 13 residues. V was pared by 10 bases and J by 7 bases, with 8 bases of the junction left unmatched. The CDR3 nucleotides are TGTGCCGTCTCGACAGGGTGGAATTCACCCCTCCACTTT. This gives the protein CAVSTGWNSPLHF.

The chain has TRBV28 and TRBJ1-5, with D tentatively TRBD1 (6 bases). V gave up 3 bases and J gave up 4 bases, with 13 bases separating them. Germline CDR1 and CDR2: MDHEN and SYDVKM. The CDR3 extends over 15 amino acids. The CDR3 DNA follows: TGTGCCAGCAGTTTCAGGGGCCCACGAAATCAGCCCCAGCATTTT. Its protein is CASSFRGPRNQPQHF.

In DNA form, the CDR3 reads TGTGCCAGCAGTCCACAGGGCAGTTCACCCCTCCACTTT. Translation: CASSPQGSSPLHF. This sequence joins TRBV6-1 and TRBJ1-6, with a tentative D call TRBD1 (6 bases). Germline V CDR1 and CDR2: MNHNS, SASEGT. V lost 5 bases and J 9 bases, leaving 11 bases between the germline ends. The CDR3 has 13 residues.

This clone came up once. The chain links TRBV29-1 to TRBJ2-5; 7 positions agree with TRBD1. The CDR3 has 12 amino acids. J gave up 1 base and V 4 bases, and 0 bases lay outside the gene matches. Germline V gives CDR1 SQVTM, CDR2 ANQGSEA. The CDR3 reads CSVGTGQETQYF. In nucleotides, the CDR3 is TGCAGCGTTGGGACAGGCCAAGAGACCCAGTACTTC.

The CDR3 region has the DNA TGTGCCAGCAGCCTCCTCGGGACAGGGGTGGGCGGGGAGCTGTTTTTT. Its protein product is CASSLLGTGVGGELFF. The chain recombines TRBV6-6 with TRBJ2-2, with 10 positions matching TRBD1. This CDR3 comprises 16 residues. Trimming at V came to 6 bases and at J to 7 bases, leaving 11 bases not matched to a gene. CDR1 is MNHNY and CDR2 is SVGAGI in the germline V gene (reference sequence).

This sequence joins TRBV27 and TRBJ2-5, with D unclear. CDR1 is MNHEY and CDR2 is SMNVEV in the germline V gene (reference sequence). The CDR3 spans 11 residues. Trimming took 5 bases from V and 5 from J, leaving 6 bases between them. The CDR3 protein is CASSNSETQYF. CDR3 coding DNA: TGTGCCAGCAGTAATTCGGAGACCCAGTACTTC.

The CDR3 DNA reads TGTGCCAGCAGTGGGGACAGCCAAAACACAGATACGCAGTATTTT. Protein product: CASSGDSQNTDTQYF. This sequence joins TRBV2 and TRBJ2-3; 7 bases are a match to TRBD1. The CDR3 runs 15 residues. Germline V lookup: CDR1 SNHLY, CDR2 FYNNEI. J lost 2 bases, V lost 4 bases, and 6 bases had no gene match.

CDR3 protein: CASSPITGVHEQYF. The CDR3 nucleotides read TGTGCCAGCTCACCAATTACCGGGGTCCACGAGCAGTACTTC. V and J are TRBV18 and TRBJ2-7; D may be TRBD2 (5 bases). The CDR3 covers 14 residues. Trimming removed 2 bases from V and 5 bases from J, with 13 bases in between. Germline-derived CDR1 and CDR2 are KGHSH and LQKENI. Drawing the rest from reference TRBV18 and TRBJ2-7, the complete variable domain is NAGVMQNPRHLVRRRGQEARLRCSPMKGHSHVYWYRQLPEEGLKFMVYLQKENIIDESGMPKERFSAEFPKEGPSILRIQQVVRGDSAAYFCASSPITGVHEQYFGPGTRLTVT.

V is TRBV4-2 and J is TRBJ2-1; 13 bases match TRBD2. This CDR3 is 16 amino acids long. Looked up from germline, CDR1 is LGHNA and CDR2 is YNFKEQ. The ends lost 5 bases at V and 10 bases at J; junction bases unmatched: 11. The CDR3 nucleotides read TGTGCCAGCAGCTCCTCAGGGACTAGCGGGGCGTTGGAGCAGTTCTTC. Residues: CASSSSGTSGALEQFF.

The chain links TRBV5-1 to TRBJ2-5; TRBD1 matches at 8 bases. Germline V CDR1 and CDR2: SGHRS, YFSETQ. V gave up 0 bases and J gave up 2 bases; unmatched junction bases: 3. The CDR3 runs 15 residues. This chain's CDR3 is CASSLDRQGQETQYF. In nucleotides, the CDR3 is TGCGCCAGCAGCTTGGACAGACAGGGGCAAGAGACCCAGTACTTC.

This clone was detected only once. This sequence joins TRBV7-8 and TRBJ2-1; TRBD1 aligns across 7 bases. J lost 7 bases, V lost 3 bases, and 3 bases had no gene match. The CDR3 is 13 amino acids. Per the germline V gene, CDR1 is SGHVS and CDR2 is FQNEAQ. CDR3 coding DNA: TGTGCCAGCAGCTTGGGACAGAGGAATGAGCAGTTCTTC. This encodes CASSLGQRNEQFF.

This clone was recorded a few times. The chain carries TRBV2 and TRBJ1-4; 10 positions match TRBD1. Per germline, CDR1 SNHLY and CDR2 FYNNEI. The CDR3 has 15 amino acids. V lost 6 bases and J lost 7; bases outside the gene matches: 8. The CDR3 DNA follows: TGTGCCAGCAGGGGCCGGACAGGGGGGAGTGAAAAACTGTTTTTT. Amino acids: CASRGRTGGSEKLFF.

The chain has TRBV6-5 and TRBJ2-2, with D tentatively TRBD1 (5 bases). This CDR3 region has 15 residues. CDR1 is MNHEY and CDR2 is SVGAGI in the germline V gene. The V end was cut by 7 bases, the J end by 1 base, with 13 bases between. The DNA for the CDR3 is TGTGCCAGCACCTCTTTCAGGGTGAACACCGGGGAGCTGTTTTTT. Encoded protein: CASTSFRVNTGELFF.

A few counts support this clone. CDR3: CASSLGTSITGELFF. The CDR3 DNA follows: TGTGCCAGCAGTTTGGGGACTAGCATAACCGGGGAGCTGTTTTTT. The V call is TRBV28, the J call TRBJ2-2; 9 nucleotides match TRBD2. This CDR3 is built from 15 residues. The V gene end was trimmed by 3 bases and the J gene end by 5 bases; junction bases not matched to a gene: 4. Germline-derived CDR1 and CDR2 are MDHEN and SYDVKM.

The chain has TRBV6-1 and TRBJ2-2; TRBD2 matches 8 bases. V shed 7 bases and J 0 bases; nucleotides not matched to a gene: 1. CDR1 and CDR2 from the germline V gene are MNHNS and SASEGT. This CDR3 contains 14 residues. The CDR3 loop is CASISGTNTGELFF. For the CDR3, the DNA is TGTGCCAGCATTAGCGGGACGAACACCGGGGAGCTGTTTTTT.